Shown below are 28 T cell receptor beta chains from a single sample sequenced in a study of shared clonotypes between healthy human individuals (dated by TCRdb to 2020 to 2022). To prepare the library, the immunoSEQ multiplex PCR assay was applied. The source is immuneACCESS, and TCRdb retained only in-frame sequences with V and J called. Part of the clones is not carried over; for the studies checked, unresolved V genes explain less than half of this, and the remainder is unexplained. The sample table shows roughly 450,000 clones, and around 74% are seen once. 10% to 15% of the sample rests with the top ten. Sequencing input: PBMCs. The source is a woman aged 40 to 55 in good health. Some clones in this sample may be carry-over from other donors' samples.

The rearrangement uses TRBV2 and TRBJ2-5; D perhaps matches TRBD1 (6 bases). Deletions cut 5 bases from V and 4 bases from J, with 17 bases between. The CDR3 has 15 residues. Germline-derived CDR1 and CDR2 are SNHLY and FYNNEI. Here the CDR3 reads CASSPAGVWGETQYF. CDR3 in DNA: TGTGCCAGCAGTCCTGCAGGGGTTTGGGGAGAGACCCAGTACTTC.

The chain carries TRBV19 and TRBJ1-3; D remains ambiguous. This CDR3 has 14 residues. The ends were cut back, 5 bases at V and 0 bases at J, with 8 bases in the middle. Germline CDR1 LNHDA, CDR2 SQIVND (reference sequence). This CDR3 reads CASSPASSGNTIYF. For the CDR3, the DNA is TGTGCCAGTAGTCCCGCGAGCTCTGGAAACACCATATATTTT.

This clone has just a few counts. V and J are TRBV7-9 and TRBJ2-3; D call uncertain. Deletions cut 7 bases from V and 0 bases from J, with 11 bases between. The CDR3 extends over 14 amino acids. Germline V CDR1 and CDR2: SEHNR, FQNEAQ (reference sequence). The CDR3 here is CASTISYSTDTQYF. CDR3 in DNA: TGTGCCAGCACCATTTCTTATAGCACAGATACGCAGTATTTT.

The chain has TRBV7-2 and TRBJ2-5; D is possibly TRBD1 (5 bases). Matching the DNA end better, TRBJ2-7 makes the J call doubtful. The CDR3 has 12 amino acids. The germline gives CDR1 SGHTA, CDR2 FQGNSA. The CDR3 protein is CASSYQGYEQYF. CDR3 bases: TGTGCCAGCAGCTATCAGGGCTACGAGCAGTACTTC.

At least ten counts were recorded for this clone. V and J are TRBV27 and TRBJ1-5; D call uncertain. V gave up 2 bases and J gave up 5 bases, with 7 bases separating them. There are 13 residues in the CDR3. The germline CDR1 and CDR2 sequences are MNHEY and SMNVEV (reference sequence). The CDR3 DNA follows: TGTGCCAGCAGTTTAGTTAGGGATCAGCCCCAGCATTTT. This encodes CASSLVRDQPQHF.

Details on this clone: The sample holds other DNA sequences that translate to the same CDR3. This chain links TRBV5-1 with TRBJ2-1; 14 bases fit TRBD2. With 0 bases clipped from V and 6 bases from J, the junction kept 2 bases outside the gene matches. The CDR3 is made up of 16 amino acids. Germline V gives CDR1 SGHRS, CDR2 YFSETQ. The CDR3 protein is CASSLGGLAGANEQFF. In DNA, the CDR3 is TGCGCCAGCAGCTTGGGGGGACTAGCGGGAGCCAATGAGCAGTTCTTC.

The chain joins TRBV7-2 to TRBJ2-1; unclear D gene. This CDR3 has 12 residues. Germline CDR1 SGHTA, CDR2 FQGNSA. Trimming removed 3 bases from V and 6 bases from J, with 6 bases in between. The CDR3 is CASSFYLNEQFF. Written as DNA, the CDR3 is TGTGCCAGCAGCTTCTATCTCAATGAGCAGTTCTTC. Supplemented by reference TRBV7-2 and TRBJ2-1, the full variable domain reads GAGVSQSPSNKVTEKGKDVELRCDPISGHTALYWYRQSLGQGLEFLIYFQGNSAPDKSGLPSDRFSAERTGGSVSTLTIQRTQQEDSAVYLCASSFYLNEQFFGPGTRLTVL.

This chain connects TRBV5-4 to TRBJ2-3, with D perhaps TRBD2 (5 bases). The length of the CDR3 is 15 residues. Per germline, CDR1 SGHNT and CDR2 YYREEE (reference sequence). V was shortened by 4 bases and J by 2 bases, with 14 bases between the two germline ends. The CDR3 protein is CASSARVADTDTQYF. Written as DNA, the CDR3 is TGTGCCAGCAGCGCGAGGGTTGCGGACACAGATACGCAGTATTTT. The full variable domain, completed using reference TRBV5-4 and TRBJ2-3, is ETGVTQSPTHLIKTRGQQVTLRCSSQSGHNTVSWYQQALGQGPQFIFQYYREEENGRGNFPPRFSGLQFPNYSSELNVNALELDDSALYLCASSARVADTDTQYFGPGTRLTVL.

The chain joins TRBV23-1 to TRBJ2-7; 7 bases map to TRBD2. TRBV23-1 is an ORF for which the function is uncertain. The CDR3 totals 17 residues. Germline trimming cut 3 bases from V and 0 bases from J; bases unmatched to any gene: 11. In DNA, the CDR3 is TGCGCCAGCAGTCAGCCAAGACTAGCAGAGAGCTCCTACGAGCAGTACTTC. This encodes CASSQPRLAESSYEQYF.

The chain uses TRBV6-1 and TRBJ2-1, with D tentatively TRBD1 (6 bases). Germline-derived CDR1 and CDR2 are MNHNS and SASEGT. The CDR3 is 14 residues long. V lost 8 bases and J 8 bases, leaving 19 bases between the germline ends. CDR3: CASLGGVSSDEQFF. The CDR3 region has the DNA TGTGCCAGCCTAGGGGGAGTGAGTTCGGATGAGCAGTTCTTC.

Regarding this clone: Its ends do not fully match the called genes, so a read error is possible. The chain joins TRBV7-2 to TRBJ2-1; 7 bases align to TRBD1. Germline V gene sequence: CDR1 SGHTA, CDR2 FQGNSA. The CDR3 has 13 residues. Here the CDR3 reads CANSRDRYNEQFF. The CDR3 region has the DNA TGTGCCAACAGCCGGGACAGATACAATGAGCAGTTCTTC.

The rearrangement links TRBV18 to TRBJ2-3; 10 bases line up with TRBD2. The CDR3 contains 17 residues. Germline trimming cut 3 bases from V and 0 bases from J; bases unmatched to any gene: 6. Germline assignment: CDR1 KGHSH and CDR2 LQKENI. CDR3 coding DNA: TGTGCCAGCTCACCGATTCTAGCGGGAGTCAGCACAGATACGCAGTATTTT. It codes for CASSPILAGVSTDTQYF.

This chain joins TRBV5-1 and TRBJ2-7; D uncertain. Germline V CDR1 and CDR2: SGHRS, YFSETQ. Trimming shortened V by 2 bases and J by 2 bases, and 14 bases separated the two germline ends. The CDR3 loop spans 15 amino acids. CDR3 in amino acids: CASSLDGSTTYEQYF. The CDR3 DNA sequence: TGCGCCAGCAGCTTAGACGGGTCAACTACCTACGAGCAGTACTTC.

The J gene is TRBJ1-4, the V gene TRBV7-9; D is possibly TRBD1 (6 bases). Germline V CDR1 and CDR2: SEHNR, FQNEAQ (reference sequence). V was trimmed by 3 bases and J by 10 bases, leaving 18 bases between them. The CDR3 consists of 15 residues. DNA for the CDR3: TGTGCCAGCAGCTTCGCAGGGGTCGGCGGGACAAAACTGTTTTTT. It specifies CASSFAGVGGTKLFF.

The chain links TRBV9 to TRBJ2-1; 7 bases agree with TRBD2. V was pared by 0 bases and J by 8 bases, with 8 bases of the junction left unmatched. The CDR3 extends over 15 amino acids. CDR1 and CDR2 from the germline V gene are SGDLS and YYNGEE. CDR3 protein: CASSVGTSSGDEQFF. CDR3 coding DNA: TGTGCCAGCAGCGTAGGGACTAGTAGCGGAGATGAGCAGTTCTTC.

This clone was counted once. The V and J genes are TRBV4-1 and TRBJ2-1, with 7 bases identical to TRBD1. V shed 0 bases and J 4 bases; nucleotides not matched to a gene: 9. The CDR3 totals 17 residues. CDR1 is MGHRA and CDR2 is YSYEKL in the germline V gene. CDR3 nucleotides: TGCGCCAGCAGCCAAGACCCAAGGGGGACAGATTACAATGAGCAGTTCTTC. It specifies CASSQDPRGTDYNEQFF.

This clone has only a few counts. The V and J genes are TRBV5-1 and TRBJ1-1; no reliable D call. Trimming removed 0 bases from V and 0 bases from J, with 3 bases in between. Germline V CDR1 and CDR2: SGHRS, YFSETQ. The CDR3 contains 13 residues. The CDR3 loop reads CASSLEMNTEAFF. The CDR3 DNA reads TGCGCCAGCAGCTTGGAAATGAACACTGAAGCTTTCTTT.

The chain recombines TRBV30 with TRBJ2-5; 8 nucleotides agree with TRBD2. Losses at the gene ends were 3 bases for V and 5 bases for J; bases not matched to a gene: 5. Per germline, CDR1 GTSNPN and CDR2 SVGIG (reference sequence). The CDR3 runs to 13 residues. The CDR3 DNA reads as TGTGCCTGGAGCGGGAGGGCCGGGGAGACCCAGTACTTC. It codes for CAWSGRAGETQYF.

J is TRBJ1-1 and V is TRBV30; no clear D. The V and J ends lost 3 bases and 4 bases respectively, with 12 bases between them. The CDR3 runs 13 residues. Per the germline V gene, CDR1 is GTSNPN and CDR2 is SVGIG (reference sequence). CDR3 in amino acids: CAWSPSGVTEAFF. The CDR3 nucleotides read TGTGCCTGGAGCCCGAGTGGGGTCACTGAAGCTTTCTTT.

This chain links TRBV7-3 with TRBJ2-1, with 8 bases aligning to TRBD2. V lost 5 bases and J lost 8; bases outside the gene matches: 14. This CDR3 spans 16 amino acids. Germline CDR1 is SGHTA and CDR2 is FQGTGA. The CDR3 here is CASSPQLAALGDEQFF. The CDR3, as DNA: TGTGCCAGCAGCCCACAACTAGCGGCACTAGGAGATGAGCAGTTCTTC.

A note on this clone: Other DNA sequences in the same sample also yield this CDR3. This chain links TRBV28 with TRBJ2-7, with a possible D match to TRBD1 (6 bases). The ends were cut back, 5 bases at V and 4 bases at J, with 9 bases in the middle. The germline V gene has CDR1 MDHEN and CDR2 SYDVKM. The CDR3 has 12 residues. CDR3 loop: CASSLGQYEQYF. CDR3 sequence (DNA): TGTGCCAGCAGTCTTGGACAGTACGAGCAGTACTTC.

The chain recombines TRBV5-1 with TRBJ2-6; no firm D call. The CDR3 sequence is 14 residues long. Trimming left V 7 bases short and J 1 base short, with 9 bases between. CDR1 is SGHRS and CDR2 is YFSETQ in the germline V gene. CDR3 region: CASGGVSGANVLTF. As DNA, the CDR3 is TGCGCCAGCGGTGGAGTTTCTGGGGCCAACGTCCTGACTTTC.

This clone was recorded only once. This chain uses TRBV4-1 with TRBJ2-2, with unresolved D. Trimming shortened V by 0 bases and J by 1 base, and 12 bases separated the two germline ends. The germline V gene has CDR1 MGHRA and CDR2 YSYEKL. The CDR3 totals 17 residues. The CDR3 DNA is TGCGCCAGCAGCCAAGAAAGTGGCTTATGGAACACCGGGGAGCTGTTTTTT. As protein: CASSQESGLWNTGELFF.

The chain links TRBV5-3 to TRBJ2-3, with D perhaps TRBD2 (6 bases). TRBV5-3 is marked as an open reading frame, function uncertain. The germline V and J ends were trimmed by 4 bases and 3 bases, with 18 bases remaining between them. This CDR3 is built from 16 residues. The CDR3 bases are TGTGCCAGAAGCCCGGGACTTAGAGAAATGACAGATACGCAGTATTTT. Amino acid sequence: CARSPGLREMTDTQYF.

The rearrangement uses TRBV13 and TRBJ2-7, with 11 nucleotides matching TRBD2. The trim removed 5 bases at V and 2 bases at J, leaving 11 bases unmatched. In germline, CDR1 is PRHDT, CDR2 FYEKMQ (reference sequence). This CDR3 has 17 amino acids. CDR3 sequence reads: CASSGGGTSGVPYEQYF. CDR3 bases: TGTGCCAGCAGCGGGGGAGGGACTAGCGGAGTTCCCTACGAGCAGTACTTC.

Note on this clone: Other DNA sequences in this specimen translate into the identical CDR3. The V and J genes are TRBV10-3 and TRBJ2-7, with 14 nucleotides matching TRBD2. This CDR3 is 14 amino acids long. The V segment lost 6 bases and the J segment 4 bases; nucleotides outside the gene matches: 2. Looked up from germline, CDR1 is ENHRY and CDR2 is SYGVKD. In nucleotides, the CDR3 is TGTGCCATCAGGGGGACTAGCGGGAGTTACGAGCAGTACTTC. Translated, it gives CAIRGTSGSYEQYF.

CDR3 loop: CASSSAAGGTEAFF. Here the CDR3 DNA reads TGTGCCAGCAGTTCCGCCGCAGGGGGCACTGAAGCTTTCTTT. The genes are TRBV27 and TRBJ1-1, with 7 bases matching TRBD1. The CDR3 has 14 amino acids. Trimming cost V 4 bases and J 4 bases; bases outside gene matches: 6. CDR1 is MNHEY, CDR2 SMNVEV, per germline (reference sequence).

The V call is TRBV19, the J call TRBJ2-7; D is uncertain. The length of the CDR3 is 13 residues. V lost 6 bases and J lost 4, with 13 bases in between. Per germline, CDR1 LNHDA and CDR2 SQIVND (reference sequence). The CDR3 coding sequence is TGTGCCAGTAGGAATAGCTCGCGATACGAGCAGTACTTC. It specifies CASRNSSRYEQYF.